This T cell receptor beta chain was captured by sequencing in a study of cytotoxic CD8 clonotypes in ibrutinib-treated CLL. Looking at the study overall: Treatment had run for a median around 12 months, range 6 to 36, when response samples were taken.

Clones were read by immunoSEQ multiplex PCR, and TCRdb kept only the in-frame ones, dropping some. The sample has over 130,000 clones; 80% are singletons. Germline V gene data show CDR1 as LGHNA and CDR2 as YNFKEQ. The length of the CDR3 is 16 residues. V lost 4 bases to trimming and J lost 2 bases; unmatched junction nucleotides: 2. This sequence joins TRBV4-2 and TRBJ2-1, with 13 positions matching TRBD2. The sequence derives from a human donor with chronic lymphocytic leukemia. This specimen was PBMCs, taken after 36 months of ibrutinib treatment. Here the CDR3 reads CASSPGTSGTYNEQFF. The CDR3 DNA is TGTGCCAGCAGCCCAGGGACTAGCGGGACCTACAATGAGCAGTTCTTC.